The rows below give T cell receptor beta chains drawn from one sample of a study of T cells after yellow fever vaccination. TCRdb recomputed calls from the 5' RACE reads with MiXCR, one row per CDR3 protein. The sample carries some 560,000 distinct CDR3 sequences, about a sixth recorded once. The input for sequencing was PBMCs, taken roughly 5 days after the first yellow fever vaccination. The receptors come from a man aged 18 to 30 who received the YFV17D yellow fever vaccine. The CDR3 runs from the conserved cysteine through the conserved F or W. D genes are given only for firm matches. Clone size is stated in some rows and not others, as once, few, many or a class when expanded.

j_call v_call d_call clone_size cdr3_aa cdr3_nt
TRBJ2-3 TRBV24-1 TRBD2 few CATSDRPTSGARDTQYF TGTGCCACCAGTGACCGCCCGACTAGCGGGGCGAGAGATACGCAGTATTTT
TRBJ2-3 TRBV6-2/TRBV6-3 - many CASSYSSPSVTDTQYF TGTGCCAGCAGTTACTCCAGCCCATCCGTCACAGATACGCAGTATTTT
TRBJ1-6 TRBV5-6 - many CASSLDGGYNSPLHF TGTGCCAGCAGCTTGGACGGCGGCTATAATTCACCCCTCCACTTT
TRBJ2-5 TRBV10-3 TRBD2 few CATPPLAANQETQYF TGTGCCACGCCCCCTCTAGCGGCGAACCAAGAGACCCAGTACTTC
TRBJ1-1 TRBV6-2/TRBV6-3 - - CASSSGEGNTEAFF TGTGCCAGCAGTTCGGGGGAGGGTAACACTGAAGCTTTCTTT
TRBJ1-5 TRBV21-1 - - CAIRRGRTGNQPQHF TGTGCCATCCGAAGGGGCAGGACAGGGAATCAGCCCCAGCATTTT
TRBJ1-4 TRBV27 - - CASSLDSLGGKLFF TGTGCCAGCAGCTTGGACAGCCTGGGGGGAAAACTGTTTTTT
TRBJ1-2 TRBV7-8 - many CASSLVGANYGYTF TGTGCCAGCAGCTTAGTTGGGGCCAACTATGGCTACACCTTC
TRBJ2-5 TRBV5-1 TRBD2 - CASSPRLAGATQYF TGCGCCAGCAGCCCCCGACTAGCGGGGGCGACCCAGTACTTC
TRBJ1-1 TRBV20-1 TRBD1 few CSVTQGAAEAFF TGCAGTGTCACCCAGGGGGCTGCGGAAGCTTTCTTT
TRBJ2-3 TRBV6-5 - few CASSYFGVESTDTQYF TGTGCCAGCAGTTACTTCGGGGTCGAGAGCACAGATACGCAGTATTTT
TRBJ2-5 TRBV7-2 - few CASSTGRGETQYF TGTGCCAGCAGCACCGGAAGGGGGGAGACCCAGTACTTC
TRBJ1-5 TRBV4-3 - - CASSQDEEYQPQHF TGCGCCAGCAGCCAAGATGAGGAATACCAGCCCCAGCATTTT
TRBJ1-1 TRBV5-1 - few CASSKDTGNTEAFF TGCGCCAGCAGCAAAGATACAGGGAACACTGAAGCTTTCTTT
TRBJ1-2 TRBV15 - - CATSRVGDGYTF TGTGCCACCAGCAGAGTTGGGGATGGCTACACCTTC
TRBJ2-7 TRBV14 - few CASSQGEVQYF TGTGCCAGCAGCCAAGGGGAAGTCCAGTACTTC
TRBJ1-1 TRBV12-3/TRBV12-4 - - CASSLVGQTEAFF TGTGCCAGCAGTTTAGTTGGACAGACTGAAGCTTTCTTT
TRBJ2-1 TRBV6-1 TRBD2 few CASRTGGLKNEQFF TGTGCCAGCAGAACGGGGGGGCTTAAGAATGAGCAGTTCTTC
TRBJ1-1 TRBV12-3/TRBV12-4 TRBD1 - CASSQNSQGAPFF TGTGCCAGCAGTCAAAACTCACAGGGGGCCCCTTTCTTT
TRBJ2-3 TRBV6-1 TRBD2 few CASSHSGGYADTQYF TGTGCCAGCAGTCATAGCGGGGGCTACGCAGATACGCAGTATTTT
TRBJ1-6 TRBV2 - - CATVLHASSYNSPLHF TGTGCCACAGTATTACACGCGAGCTCCTATAATTCACCCCTCCACTTT
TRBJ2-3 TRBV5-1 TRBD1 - CASTGTGYDTQYF TGCGCCAGCACGGGGACAGGGTACGATACGCAGTATTTT
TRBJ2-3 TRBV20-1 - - CSAAGTLGDTQYF TGCAGTGCTGCCGGGACCTTGGGTGATACGCAGTATTTT
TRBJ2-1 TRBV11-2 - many CASSPDRSYNEQFF TGTGCCAGCAGCCCTGACAGGTCCTACAATGAGCAGTTCTTC
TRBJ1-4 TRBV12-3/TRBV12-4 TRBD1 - CASSWGTENEKLFF TGTGCCAGCAGCTGGGGGACAGAGAATGAAAAACTGTTTTTT
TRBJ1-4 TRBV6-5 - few CASSFFKNEKLFF TGTGCCAGCAGTTTTTTTAAAAATGAAAAACTGTTTTTT
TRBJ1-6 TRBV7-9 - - CATRILNSPLHF TGTGCCACCCGGATTTTGAATTCACCCCTCCACTTT
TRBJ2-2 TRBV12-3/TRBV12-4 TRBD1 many CASSPHRGTGELFF TGTGCCAGCAGTCCCCACAGGGGCACCGGGGAGCTGTTTTTT
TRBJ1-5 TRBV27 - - CASSPSKAGPQHF TGTGCCAGCAGTCCGTCGAAGGCGGGGCCCCAGCATTTT
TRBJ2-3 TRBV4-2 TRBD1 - CASSRTQGNTDTQYF TGTGCCAGCAGCCGGACACAGGGGAACACAGATACGCAGTATTTT
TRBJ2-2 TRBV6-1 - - CASSRMGAVTGELFF TGTGCCAGCAGTAGAATGGGGGCGGTCACCGGGGAGCTGTTTTTT
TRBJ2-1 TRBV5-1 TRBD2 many CASSFQRGGLGEQFF TGCGCCAGCAGCTTCCAGCGGGGGGGCCTGGGTGAGCAGTTCTTC
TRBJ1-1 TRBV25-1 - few CASGVGQRGEAFF TGTGCCAGCGGTGTGGGCCAGAGGGGTGAAGCTTTCTTT
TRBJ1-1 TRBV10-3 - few CAISGQTEAFF TGTGCCATCAGCGGACAAACTGAAGCTTTCTTT
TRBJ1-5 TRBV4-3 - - CASSQDSGHDNQPQHF TGCGCCAGCAGCCAAGATTCGGGGCACGACAATCAGCCCCAGCATTTT
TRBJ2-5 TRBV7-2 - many CASSLQRQETQYF TGTGCCAGCAGCTTACAAAGACAAGAGACCCAGTACTTC
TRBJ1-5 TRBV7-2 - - CASSLAAGNNQPQHF TGTGCCAGCAGCTTAGCGGCAGGGAACAATCAGCCCCAGCATTTT
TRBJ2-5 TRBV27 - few CASSRRVRETQYF TGTGCCAGCAGTAGGAGGGTTCGAGAGACCCAGTACTTC
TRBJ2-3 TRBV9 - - CASSGLERDTQYF TGTGCCAGCAGCGGGCTGGAGCGCGATACGCAGTATTTT
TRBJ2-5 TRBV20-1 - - CSARWETQYF TGCAGTGCTAGGTGGGAGACCCAGTACTTC
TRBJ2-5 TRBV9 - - CASSPRGGGRETQYF TGTGCCAGCAGCCCCCGAGGGGGGGGTAGGGAGACCCAGTACTTC
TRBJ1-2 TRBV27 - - CASSLGALYGYTF TGTGCCAGCAGTTTAGGTGCCCTATATGGCTACACCTTC
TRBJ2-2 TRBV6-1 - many CASRQGKEYTGELFF TGTGCCAGCAGACAGGGAAAAGAGTACACCGGGGAGCTGTTTTTT
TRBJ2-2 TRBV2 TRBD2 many CASSPREGRSGELFF TGTGCCAGCAGTCCCAGGGAGGGGAGGTCCGGGGAGCTGTTTTTT
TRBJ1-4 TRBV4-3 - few CASSQGTTGNNEKLFF TGCGCCAGCAGCCAGGGTACCACAGGGAATAATGAAAAACTGTTTTTT
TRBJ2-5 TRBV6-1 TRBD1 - CASSRDRGEETQYF TGTGCCAGCAGTCGCGACAGGGGGGAAGAGACCCAGTACTTC
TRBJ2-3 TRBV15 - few CATSRDDTDTQYF TGTGCCACCAGCAGAGATGACACAGATACGCAGTATTTT
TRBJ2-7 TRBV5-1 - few CASSFLGKPLVHEQYF TGCGCCAGCAGCTTCCTCGGTAAACCCCTCGTCCACGAGCAGTACTTC
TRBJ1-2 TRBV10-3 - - CAISEPNNYGYTF TGTGCCATCAGTGAGCCAAATAACTATGGCTACACCTTC
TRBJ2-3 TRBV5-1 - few CASSLFLGTDTQYF TGCGCCAGCAGCTTATTCTTGGGGACAGATACGCAGTATTTT
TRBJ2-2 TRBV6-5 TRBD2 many CASSSSGAYFGELFF TGTGCCAGCAGTTCGAGCGGGGCCTATTTCGGGGAGCTGTTTTTT
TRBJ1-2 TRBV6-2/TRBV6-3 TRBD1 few CASSYATGWNGYTF TGTGCCAGCAGTTACGCGACAGGGTGGAATGGCTACACCTTC
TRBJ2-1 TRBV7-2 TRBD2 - CASSHSGGSYNEQFF TGTGCCAGCAGCCATAGCGGGGGGTCCTACAATGAGCAGTTCTTC
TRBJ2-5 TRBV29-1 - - CSVDGVSRQETQYF TGCAGCGTTGATGGTGTCTCCAGGCAAGAGACCCAGTACTTC